This note documents a single T cell receptor (beta chain) sequence. Antigen specificity is unknown. The source of the sample is a study of T cells after yellow fever vaccination. The length of the CDR3 is 13 residues. Trimming took 3 bases from V and 6 from J, leaving 11 bases between them. Overall study results and limits: Researchers noted that a small share of clonotypes showed up in both CD4 and CD8 compartments. Reappearing after the booster were most of the clones from primary vaccination (less than 97% CD4, about 88% CD8). Contaminants from the bulk population, in the form of abundant clonotypes, could be found in FACS-sorted repertoires.

As TCR cDNA was made by 5'RACE template switching, a universal primer site and UMIs were added. TCRdb re-derived calls from the 5' RACE reads in MiXCR, one entry per CDR3 protein. The profile shows 300,000 to 400,000 distinct CDR3 sequences, 7.5% to 9% of them singletons. The sequence was collected from a man aged 18-30 years who received the YFV17D yellow fever vaccine. This chain connects TRBV12-3 or TRBV12-4 to TRBJ1-1, with unresolved D. The source was PBMCs, collected on the day of the first yellow fever vaccination. The CDR3 here is CASSFDLGSEAFF. The CDR3 DNA follows: TGTGCCAGCAGTTTCGATTTGGGGTCTGAAGCTTTCTTT.